These 28 T cell receptor beta chains were all obtained from the same sample, sequenced in a study of T cell repertoires in cytomegalovirus infection (dated 2019 in TCRdb). No antigen has been identified for these receptors. The instrument was an Illumina HiSeq 1500. Using fastp trimming at Q25 and MiXCR clonotype assembly, TCRdb reanalyzed the public sequencing data and kept in-frame beta chains. Rows merge per CDR3 protein into single entries with the most common DNA and genes. Recorded for this sample are approximately 730,000 distinct CDR3 sequences; 25% to 35% of them occurred a single time. The top ten hold roughly 14% of the sample. Read against the paper, the sample's treatment or condition label means: in vitro stimulation with specific CMV peptide epitopes to enrich CMV-specific T cells. This material consisted of cultured CD8+ T cells from PBMCs, taken from culture after CMV antigen stimulation. Every receptor here comes from a human donor in good health (CMV status not recorded). Some clones in this sample may be carry-over from other donors' samples.

The table lists this clonotype with a few counts. The chain has TRBV7-9 and TRBJ2-1; 12 nucleotides match TRBD1. Germline values: CDR1 SEHNR, CDR2 FQNEAQ (reference sequence). CDR3 length equals 18 residues. After removal of 5 bases from V and 6 bases from J, the junction contained 14 bases not matched to a gene. The CDR3 protein is CASSPGQGAGRQTNEQFF. CDR3 nucleotide sequence: TGTGCCAGCAGCCCGGGACAGGGGGCGGGCCGTCAGACCAATGAGCAGTTCTTC.

This clonotype has just a few counts. The rearrangement joins TRBV7-2 to TRBJ2-5, with a possible D match to TRBD1 (6 bases). CDR3 length equals 14 residues. The germline V gene has CDR1 SGHTA and CDR2 FQGNSA. V was clipped by 6 bases and J by 5 bases, with 16 bases between them. The DNA of the CDR3 is TGTGCCAGCAGATTACAGGGAAAGCGGGAGACCCAGTACTTC. Protein: CASRLQGKRETQYF.

This clonotype turned up a few times. This chain joins TRBV7-6 and TRBJ2-1, with unresolved D. V was shortened by 1 base and J by 0 bases, with 19 bases between the two germline ends. This CDR3 is built from 19 residues. CDR1 and CDR2 from the germline V gene are SGHVS and FNYEAQ. CDR3 sequence reads: CASSLVTLESQSSYNEQFF. The CDR3 coding sequence is TGTGCCAGCAGCTTAGTAACGCTAGAGTCCCAAAGCTCCTACAATGAGCAGTTCTTC. The whole variable domain, remainder taken from reference TRBV7-6 and TRBJ2-1, is GAGVSQSPRYKVTKRGQDVALRCDPISGHVSLYWYRQALGQGPEFLTYFNYEAQQDKSGLPNDRFSAERPEGSISTLTIQRTEQRDSAMYRCASSLVTLESQSSYNEQFFGPGTRLTVL.

In its sample, this clonotype was seen once. The V and J genes are TRBV9 and TRBJ1-5; D uncertain. V gave up 0 bases and J gave up 10 bases, with 20 bases separating them. The CDR3 length is 16 residues. CDR1 SGDLS and CDR2 YYNGEE come from the germline V gene. CDR3 in DNA: TGTGCCAGCAGCGTAGATGATAGCCCGTATCCGCAACCCCAGCATTTT. Its protein product is CASSVDDSPYPQPQHF.

This sequence joins TRBV7-9 and TRBJ1-2; D possibly corresponds to TRBD1 (6 bases). Germline CDR1 is SEHNR and CDR2 is FQNEAQ (reference sequence). V was pared by 1 base and J by 4 bases, with 10 bases between. This CDR3 has 14 amino acids. The CDR3: CASSLEQGSYGYTF. CDR3 DNA: TGTGCCAGCAGCTTAGAACAGGGTAGCTATGGCTACACCTTC.

For the CDR3, the DNA is TGTGCCAGTAGTATAGAAATGGGGGGCTACCAAGAGACCCAGTACTTC. Encoded protein: CASSIEMGGYQETQYF. The rearrangement links TRBV19 to TRBJ2-5; tentatively, D is TRBD1 or TRBD2 (6 bases each). Germline CDR1 reads LNHDA; CDR2 reads SQIVND (reference sequence). V lost 0 bases, J lost 0 bases, and 11 bases lay in between. This CDR3 is 16 amino acids long.

This clonotype turned up a few times. The chain uses TRBV7-6 and TRBJ1-1; TRBD1 matches 8 bases. The CDR3 runs to 18 residues. Germline CDR1 reads SGHVS; CDR2 reads FNYEAQ. Losses at the gene ends were 5 bases for V and 6 bases for J; bases not matched to a gene: 20. CDR3 amino acids: CASSLRETGAYVFAEAFF. The CDR3 DNA follows: TGTGCCAGCAGCCTTAGAGAGACAGGGGCCTACGTATTCGCTGAAGCTTTCTTT.

A few counts support this clonotype. The rearrangement uses TRBV6-6 and TRBJ1-1; no clear D gene. Per the germline V gene, CDR1 is MNHNY and CDR2 is SVGAGI (reference sequence). CDR3 length: 12 residues. Between the trimmed V and J ends, which lost 8 bases and 8 bases, there was a span of 15 bases. CDR3 nucleotide sequence: TGTGCCAGCGACGGAAATGGCCCAGAAGCTTTCTTT. Protein: CASDGNGPEAFF.

This chain connects TRBV6-5 to TRBJ2-7, with TRBD1 identical over 7 bases. After removal of 0 bases from V and 5 bases from J, the junction contained 7 bases not matched to a gene. Germline V gives CDR1 MNHEY, CDR2 SVGAGI. This CDR3 contains 15 residues. The CDR3 loop is CASSYSRQGVDEQYF. The CDR3 DNA reads TGTGCCAGCAGTTACTCCCGTCAGGGGGTCGACGAGCAGTACTTC.

Regarding this clonotype: Because the CDR3 is missing its conserved closing phenylalanine or tryptophan, this is likely a read error. V is TRBV7-6 and J is TRBJ1-1, with D possibly matching TRBD1 (5 bases). CDR3 length equals 15 residues. V shed 4 bases and J shed 0 bases, with 12 bases lying between them. Germline CDR1 is SGHVS and CDR2 is FNYEAQ. Written as DNA, the CDR3 is TGTGCCAGCAGCTCGGGGTCAGGGATGAACACTGAAGCTTTCTAT. This codes for CASSSGSGMNTEAFY.

As for this clonotype: The junction departs from germline at one end; a sequencing error may be responsible. V gene TRBV6-6 combines with J gene TRBJ2-1; no firm D call. Germline CDR1 reads MNHNY; CDR2 reads SVGAGI (reference sequence). This CDR3 is built from 8 residues. The CDR3 DNA reads TGTGCCAGCAGTGATAGAATCTTC. The encoded protein is CASSDRIF.

V and J are TRBV6-1 and TRBJ1-1; no reliable D call. Germline lookup yields CDR1 MNHNS and CDR2 SASEGT. This CDR3 spans 15 amino acids. V lost 0 bases and J lost 6, with 14 bases in between. DNA for the CDR3: TGTGCCAGCAGTGAAGCTCGCATGGAGCAACCTGAAGCTTTCTTT. Encoded protein: CASSEARMEQPEAFF.

The chain is built from TRBV6-6 and TRBJ1-1, with 8 bases that match TRBD1. Per the germline V gene, CDR1 is MNHNY and CDR2 is SVGAGI (reference sequence). The CDR3 is 15 amino acids. J was trimmed by 7 bases and V by 0 bases; bases with no gene match: 7. CDR3 region: CASSYSDRGIGEAFF. The DNA of the CDR3 is TGTGCCAGCAGTTACTCCGACAGGGGCATTGGTGAAGCTTTCTTT.

This clonotype has at least ten counts. The chain recombines TRBV7-2 with TRBJ2-3, with D perhaps matching TRBD1 (5 bases). The CDR3 spans 12 residues. V lost 3 bases to trimming and J lost 5 bases, with 6 bases between them. Germline V lookup: CDR1 SGHTA, CDR2 FQGNSA. The CDR3 loop is CASSFQGDTQYF. DNA of the CDR3: TGTGCCAGCAGCTTTCAGGGAGATACGCAGTATTTT.

The rearrangement uses TRBV7-9 and TRBJ2-7; 10 positions agree with TRBD1. The CDR3 has 12 amino acids. CDR1 is SEHNR, CDR2 FQNEAQ, per germline (reference sequence). The ends lost 5 bases at V and 7 bases at J; junction bases unmatched: 2. Here the CDR3 DNA reads TGTGCCAGCAGCCAGGGACAGGGGGAGCAGTACGTC. Translated, it gives CASSQGQGEQYV.

The rearrangement joins TRBV11-3 to TRBJ1-3, with 9 bases lining up with TRBD1. The CDR3 is 18 amino acids. V lost 6 bases and J lost 4; bases outside the gene matches: 16. Germline CDR1 reads SGHNT; CDR2 reads YENEEA. The CDR3 DNA is TGTGCCAGCAGAACTGGGGACAGGGATGGTATGGTGGGAAACACCATATATTTT. Translating it yields CASRTGDRDGMVGNTIYF.

This chain links TRBV6-2 or TRBV6-3 with TRBJ2-3, with TRBD2 matching over 10 bases. V lost 4 bases to trimming and J lost 6 bases; unmatched junction nucleotides: 10. The length of the CDR3 is 16 residues. Germline V lookup: CDR1 MNHEY, CDR2 SVGEGT. As DNA, the CDR3 is TGTGCCAGCAGTTTTACTTCCGGGACTAGCGATGATACGCAGTATTTT. Translation gives CASSFTSGTSDDTQYF.

This clonotype was seen many times. J is TRBJ2-2 and V is TRBV7-8; D unresolved. Germline values: CDR1 SGHVS, CDR2 FQNEAQ. V was cut by 9 bases and J by 0 bases, with 14 bases left in between. The CDR3 is made up of 15 amino acids. Written as DNA, the CDR3 is TGTGCCAGTAACCTTTATGGGTCGAACACCGGGGAGCTGTTTTTT. Encoded protein: CASNLYGSNTGELFF.

The chain has TRBV29-1 and TRBJ2-1; D ambiguous. Germline CDR1 reads SQVTM; CDR2 reads ANQGSEA. This CDR3 is built from 13 residues. Trimming stripped 2 bases from V and 6 bases from J, with 11 bases between. The DNA for the CDR3 is TGCAGCGTTGAAATAGACTTACCCAATGAGCAGTTCTTC. It specifies CSVEIDLPNEQFF.

This clonotype was counted only a few times. CDR3 coding DNA: TGTGCCAGCAGTCTCGAAAAAGAGCTTCGTCGTGAAAAACTGTTTTTT. As protein: CASSLEKELRREKLFF. The J gene is TRBJ1-4, the V gene TRBV6-6; D remains ambiguous. Germline CDR1 MNHNY, CDR2 SVGAGI (reference sequence). This CDR3 region has 16 residues. V lost 5 bases, J lost 7 bases, and 20 bases lay in between.

This clonotype has only a few counts. The genes are TRBV28 and TRBJ1-3; a weak D match, TRBD1 (5 bases). This CDR3 spans 15 amino acids. V was shortened by 3 bases and J by 4 bases, with 13 bases between the two germline ends. From germline, CDR1 is MDHEN and CDR2 SYDVKM. CDR3: CASSFAGMEGNTIYF. The CDR3 DNA reads as TGTGCCAGCAGTTTTGCAGGGATGGAAGGAAACACCATATATTTT.

This clonotype showed up just a few times. J is TRBJ1-1 and V is TRBV6-1; no reliable D call. V dropped 6 bases and J dropped 0 bases, with 17 bases sitting between them. There are 16 residues in the CDR3. Germline V gene sequence: CDR1 MNHNS, CDR2 SASEGT. The CDR3 DNA reads as TGTGCCAGCAGCCCCACTAGAAGAGGGCTGAACACTGAAGCTTTCTTT. Its protein is CASSPTRRGLNTEAFF.

As to this clonotype: One end of the junction varies from germline; a read error may be responsible. This chain uses TRBV12-3 or TRBV12-4 with TRBJ1-5; 8 nucleotides match TRBD1. The CDR3 covers 15 residues. The CDR3 loop reads CASRTDRGANQLQHF. The CDR3 region has the DNA TGTGCCAGCAGGACTGACAGGGGTGCCAATCAGCTCCAGCATTTT.

The CDR3 DNA is TGTGCCAGCAGTTCTCCAGGGGGCTGGGACTCTGGGGCCAACGTCCTGACTTTC. This gives the protein CASSSPGGWDSGANVLTF. V is TRBV9 and J is TRBJ2-6, with 8 positions matching TRBD1. Losses at the gene ends were 5 bases for V and 0 bases for J; bases not matched to a gene: 10. The germline gives CDR1 SGDLS, CDR2 YYNGEE. The CDR3 extends over 18 amino acids. Together with reference TRBV9 and TRBJ2-6, the CDR3 gives the full variable domain: DSGVTQTPKHLITATGQRVTLRCSPRSGDLSVYWYQQSLDQGLQFLIQYYNGEERAKGNILERFSAQQFPDLHSELNLSSLELGDSALYFCASSSPGGWDSGANVLTFGAGSRLTVL.

The chain employs TRBV7-6 and TRBJ2-7; 7 nucleotides match TRBD1. Germline-derived CDR1 and CDR2 are SGHVS and FNYEAQ. CDR3 length: 16 residues. Losses at the gene ends were 2 bases for V and 2 bases for J; bases not matched to a gene: 9. In DNA form, the CDR3 reads TGTGCCAGCAGCTTATTCGGGACAGATATCCCCTACGAGCAGTACTTC. As protein: CASSLFGTDIPYEQYF.

This clonotype has only a few counts. The chain has TRBV6-1 and TRBJ1-2, with a weak D call TRBD1 (5 bases). CDR3 length: 15 residues. With 5 bases removed from V and 6 bases from J, the gap between germline ends came to 19 bases. Germline values: CDR1 MNHNS, CDR2 SASEGT. The CDR3 is CASSYFAGGNDGYTF. CDR3 DNA: TGTGCCAGCAGTTATTTCGCCGGGGGGAACGATGGCTACACCTTC.

The V gene is TRBV28, the J gene TRBJ1-2, with D possibly matching TRBD1 (6 bases). The CDR3 spans 15 residues. Germline assignment: CDR1 MDHEN and CDR2 SYDVKM. Deletions cut 3 bases from V and 0 bases from J, with 11 bases between. CDR3 DNA sequence: TGTGCCAGCAGTTTTCTGGACAGTCCTAACTATGGCTACACCTTC. This codes for CASSFLDSPNYGYTF.

The chain recombines TRBV11-3 with TRBJ2-1, with 8 positions matching TRBD2. V shed 0 bases and J 8 bases; nucleotides not matched to a gene: 6. Per germline, CDR1 SGHNT and CDR2 YENEEA. The CDR3 loop spans 15 amino acids. CDR3 sequence (DNA): TGTGCCAGCAGCTTAGAGTCGGGGGGGCTGGATGAGCAGTTCTTC. It yields the protein CASSLESGGLDEQFF.